Below are 23 T cell receptor beta chains sequenced from a single sample in a study of Tregs in tolerant kidney transplant recipients. The method was immunoSEQ multiplex PCR; TCRdb's version includes in-frame clones alone and lacks a portion of them. Here the sample spans approximately 93,000 clones, approximately 93% being singletons. Source: CD4+ T cells from blood, taken before the transplant. These receptor sequences come from a human donor who received a combined kidney and bone marrow transplant.

The V and J genes are TRBV6-6 and TRBJ2-5; no definite D call. With the DNA end fitting TRBJ2-7 better, the J assignment may be wrong. Germline assignment: CDR1 MNHNY and CDR2 SVGAGI (reference sequence). This CDR3 is 15 amino acids long. CDR3 sequence: CASSYSRPSTYEQYF. The CDR3 coding sequence is TGTGCCAGCAGTTACTCGAGGCCGAGCACCTACGAGCAGTACTTC.

This chain uses TRBV6-5 with TRBJ2-7, with TRBD2 matching 11 bases. V was clipped by 4 bases and J by 2 bases; unmatched bases: 7. This CDR3 has 16 residues. Per germline, CDR1 MNHEY and CDR2 SVGAGI. The CDR3 nucleotides read TGTGCCAGCAGTTCATGGACTAGCGGGCTCACCTACGAGCAGTACTTC. As protein: CASSSWTSGLTYEQYF.

This clone is a singleton in its sample. The chain couples TRBV11-2 to TRBJ1-1, with TRBD1 matching over 7 bases. V dropped 3 bases and J dropped 4; count of bases not matched to a gene: 8. The CDR3 runs to 15 residues. The germline gives CDR1 SGHAT, CDR2 FQNNGV. The DNA for the CDR3 is TGTGCCAGCAGCTTCACAGGGGTGGCTGGCACTGAAGCTTTCTTT. It encodes CASSFTGVAGTEAFF. Variable domain in full (rest from reference TRBV11-2 and TRBJ1-1): EAGVAQSPRYKIIEKRQSVAFWCNPISGHATLYWYQQILGQGPKLLIQFQNNGVVDDSQLPKDRFSAERLKGVDSTLKIQPAKLEDSAVYLCASSFTGVAGTEAFFGQGTRLTVV.

Regarding this clone: A read error is likely, as this CDR3 ends without the conserved phenylalanine or tryptophan. The DNA is left out, because the CDR3 cannot be placed on it with certainty; the CDR3 is given as TCRdb lists it. The genes are TRBV5-4 and TRBJ2-3; the table gives TRBD2 as D, unverified against the DNA. Germline values: CDR1 SGHNT, CDR2 YYREEE (reference sequence). The CDR3 has 12 residues if both end residues are counted. CDR3 protein: CASSFIAGETTT.

The chain employs TRBV28 and TRBJ2-1, with TRBD2 matching over 7 bases. Looked up from germline, CDR1 is MDHEN and CDR2 is SYDVKM. The CDR3 spans 17 residues. V dropped 4 bases and J dropped 8; count of bases not matched to a gene: 17. DNA of the CDR3: TGTGCCAGCAGTTGGGGTGGAGGGCGGGGGAACTTTTATGAGCAGTTCTTC. It specifies CASSWGGGRGNFYEQFF.

Remarks on this clone: The same CDR3 arises from other DNA sequences in this sample as well. The CDR3 sequence: CASSLRTGSSYNSPLHF. For the CDR3, the DNA is TGTGCCAGCAGCCTAAGGACAGGTAGCTCCTATAATTCACCCCTCCACTTT. V gene TRBV27 combines with J gene TRBJ1-6; 7 bases are shared with TRBD1. The CDR3 has 17 amino acids. Per the germline V gene, CDR1 is MNHEY and CDR2 is SMNVEV (reference sequence). V lost 6 bases and J lost 0; bases outside the gene matches: 8.

This clone was detected only a few times. The rearrangement links TRBV18 to TRBJ2-1; 11 bases map to TRBD2. Germline CDR1 reads KGHSH; CDR2 reads LQKENI. V trimming: 0 bases; J trimming: 0 bases; junction bases outside the gene matches: 4. CDR3 size: 18 residues. In DNA form, the CDR3 reads TGTGCCAGCTCACCACCGGTGACTAGCGGGATCTCCTACAATGAGCAGTTCTTC. Translating gives CASSPPVTSGISYNEQFF.

The V and J genes are TRBV5-6 and TRBJ2-3, with TRBD2 identical over 10 bases. The CDR3 covers 15 residues. V trimming: 1 base; J trimming: 4 bases; junction bases outside the gene matches: 3. Germline V lookup: CDR1 SGHDT, CDR2 YYEEEE. CDR3 bases: TGTGCCAGCAGCTTGACAGCGGGAGGGCCAGATACGCAGTATTTT. This gives the protein CASSLTAGGPDTQYF.

J is TRBJ2-1 and V is TRBV7-2; 12 bases are shared with TRBD2. Germline CDR1 reads SGHTA; CDR2 reads FQGNSA. V dropped 5 bases and J dropped 0; count of bases not matched to a gene: 11. The CDR3 runs 19 residues. The CDR3 reads CASSPSGRGLPRSYNEQFF. The DNA for the CDR3 is TGTGCCAGCAGCCCTAGCGGGAGGGGCCTCCCCCGCTCCTACAATGAGCAGTTCTTC.

The CDR3 region is CASSSFGSQETQYF. CDR3 in DNA: TGCGCCAGCAGCTCCTTCGGGTCCCAAGAGACCCAGTACTTC. The V and J genes are TRBV5-1 and TRBJ2-5; D unclear. The germline V gene encodes CDR1 SGHRS and CDR2 YFSETQ. The V gene lost 3 bases and the J gene lost 1 base, with 10 bases spanning the gap. The CDR3 sequence is 14 residues long.

This chain connects TRBV21-1 to TRBJ1-2; TRBD1, as called in the table, went unchecked against the DNA. TRBV21-1 is described as a pseudogene. The CDR3 loop spans 16 amino acids. For the CDR3, the DNA is TGTGCCAGCAGCAGGACAGGGGGCGAAGCCATCTATGGCTACACCTTC. Translation: CASSRTGGEAIYGYTF.

The gene calls are TRBV4-1 and TRBJ2-7; 7 nucleotides align to TRBD1. Germline CDR1 is MGHRA and CDR2 is YSYEKL. CDR3 length: 13 amino acids. Trimming cost V 4 bases and J 0 bases; bases outside gene matches: 0. CDR3 in DNA: TGCGCCAGCAGCCGGGACAGCTCCTACGAGCAGTACTTC. This codes for CASSRDSSYEQYF.

This sequence joins TRBV28 and TRBJ1-4; maybe TRBD1 (6 bases). Germline loops: CDR1 MDHEN, CDR2 SYDVKM. The V and J ends lost 8 bases and 2 bases respectively, with 12 bases between them. The CDR3 extends over 14 amino acids. The CDR3 coding sequence is TGTGCCAGCGCAGGGGTGAGGACTAATGAAAAACTGTTTTTT. It codes for CASAGVRTNEKLFF.

The chain has TRBV4-2 and TRBJ2-3, with D possibly TRBD2 on 7 matching bases. The CDR3 extends over 17 amino acids. Trimming cost V 3 bases and J 2 bases, with 18 bases left between them. The V gene's germline CDR1 is LGHNA and CDR2 YNFKEQ. The CDR3 protein is CASSQGYKRDTTDTQYF. The CDR3 bases are TGTGCCAGCAGCCAGGGTTACAAGCGGGACACCACAGATACGCAGTATTTT.

The V call is TRBV9, the J call TRBJ2-7, with unresolved D. Trimming cost V 3 bases and J 1 base, with 11 bases left between them. The CDR3 has 14 residues. In germline, CDR1 is SGDLS, CDR2 YYNGEE. The DNA for the CDR3 is TGTGCCAGCAGCGCTCTCCCGGAGTCCTACGAGCAGTACTTC. Protein: CASSALPESYEQYF.

This clone was detected once. CDR3 DNA sequence: TGCGCCAGCAGCCACGACTCCGGGACAGGGGGCATCTACGAGCAGTACTTC. Its protein is CASSHDSGTGGIYEQYF. This chain joins TRBV4-3 and TRBJ2-7; TRBD1 matches 12 bases. The ends lost 3 bases at V and 3 bases at J; junction bases unmatched: 9. The CDR3 spans 17 residues. The V gene's germline CDR1 is LGHNA and CDR2 YSLEER.

V is TRBV9 and J is TRBJ2-2; D possibly corresponds to TRBD1 (7 bases). Per germline, CDR1 SGDLS and CDR2 YYNGEE. The V gene lost 4 bases and the J gene lost 5 bases, with 18 bases spanning the gap. CDR3 length equals 16 residues. The CDR3 loop is CASSPQGVAATGELFF. The CDR3 coding sequence is TGTGCCAGCAGCCCCCAGGGGGTAGCGGCTACCGGGGAGCTGTTTTTT.

The V and J genes are TRBV6-1 and TRBJ2-3; D is possibly TRBD2 (5 bases). This CDR3 has 14 amino acids. V dropped 1 base and J dropped 4 bases, with 9 bases sitting between them. In germline, CDR1 is MNHNS, CDR2 SASEGT. CDR3 nucleotide sequence: TGTGCCAGCAGTGAAGACGGGGTGTCAGATACGCAGTATTTT. Protein: CASSEDGVSDTQYF.

J is TRBJ1-1 and V is TRBV30; D is uncertain. The CDR3 covers 14 residues. Germline-derived CDR1 and CDR2 are GTSNPN and SVGIG (reference sequence). V was pared by 3 bases and J by 5 bases, with 16 bases between. The CDR3 sequence: CAWRAVGGGTEAFF. The CDR3 bases are TGTGCCTGGAGGGCCGTAGGAGGCGGGACTGAAGCTTTCTTT.

The rearrangement joins TRBV7-8 to TRBJ1-5; D remains ambiguous. Trimming removed 2 bases from V and 2 bases from J, with 13 bases in between. Germline assignment: CDR1 SGHVS and CDR2 FQNEAQ. This CDR3 contains 16 residues. Here the CDR3 reads CASSLLTPIGNQPQHF. The CDR3, as DNA: TGTGCCAGCAGCTTACTCACTCCGATCGGCAATCAGCCCCAGCATTTT. The whole variable domain, filled in from reference TRBV7-8 and TRBJ1-5, reads GAGVSQSPRYKVAKRGQDVALRCDPISGHVSLFWYQQALGQGPEFLTYFQNEAQLDKSGLPSDRFFAERPEGSVSTLKIQRTQQEDSAVYLCASSLLTPIGNQPQHFGDGTRLSIL.

V is TRBV19 and J is TRBJ2-5, with 7 bases aligning to TRBD1. Germline values: CDR1 LNHDA, CDR2 SQIVND (reference sequence). After removal of 4 bases from V and 8 bases from J, the junction contained 4 bases not matched to a gene. This CDR3 spans 12 amino acids. CDR3 residues: CASSTGQFTQYF. The CDR3 bases are TGTGCCAGTAGTACGGGACAGTTTACCCAGTACTTC.

The chain combines TRBV5-8 with TRBJ2-5; 11 bases agree with TRBD1. The CDR3 length is 14 residues. Germline V lookup: CDR1 SGHTS, CDR2 YDEGEE. Germline trimming cut 4 bases from V and 4 bases from J; bases unmatched to any gene: 3. CDR3 DNA: TGTGCCAGCAGCCCCGGGACAGGGGGAGAGACCCAGTACTTC. It encodes CASSPGTGGETQYF.

The CDR3: CVRSLGGGAVRLYEQYF. The CDR3 DNA follows: TGTGTCAGAAGCTTAGGAGGCGGGGCCGTACGCCTGTACGAGCAGTACTTC. The rearrangement links TRBV7-5 to TRBJ2-7; no check of the table's D call, TRBD2, against the DNA was made. TRBV7-5 is an annotated pseudogene. The CDR3 consists of 17 residues.